This TCR beta chain was recorded in a study of shared clonotypes between healthy human individuals. Study-level findings and limits: Relative to memory subsets, naive subsets generally showed larger estimated richness.

Across several immunoSEQ plates, the genomic DNA of each subset was split evenly. The repertoire was sequenced with immunoSEQ multiplex PCR; TCRdb's copy has only in-frame clones and lacks some. Found here are approximately 2,300,000 clones, about nine tenths of them singletons; the top ten hold more than 0.35%. This CDR3 is built from 13 residues. Trimming stripped 0 bases from V and 4 bases from J, with 7 bases between. The germline CDR1 and CDR2 sequences are GTSNPN and SVGIG (reference sequence). Regarding this clone: Antigen specificity is unknown. The same CDR3 is also encoded by other DNA sequences in this sample.

The receptor was isolated from a man aged 18 to 29 in good health. Some clones in this sample may be carry-over from other donors' samples. Sequences were obtained from naive CD4+ T cells from PBMCs. The subset was: CD45RA+ positively selected. The chain joins TRBV30 to TRBJ1-5; the D is unclear. The chain's CDR3 is CAWSVLNNQPQHF. The CDR3 nucleotides are TGTGCCTGGAGTGTACTAAATAATCAGCCCCAGCATTTT. The variable domain in full, with the rest retrieved from reference TRBV30 and TRBJ1-5, is SQTIHQWPATLVQPVGSPLSLECTVEGTSNPNLYWYRQAAGRGLQLLFYSVGIGQISSEVPQNLSASRPQDRQFILSSKKLLLSDSGFYLCAWSVLNNQPQHFGDGTRLSIL.